A selection of T cell receptor beta chains follows, all from one sample in a study of T-cell reconstitution after alpha-beta-depleted transplantation in children. TCRdb fed the PCR reads into MiXCR, producing one record per CDR3 protein. The sample shows about 240,000 distinct CDR3 sequences, over 20% of them seen only once. The sample here was PBMCs, taken before TCRalphabeta/CD19-depleted stem cell transplant. The receptor set was obtained from a girl aged 2-10 years with Fanconi anemia, due to receive a stem cell transplant. The CDR3 runs from the conserved cysteine through the conserved F or W. Each record gives: V gene, CDR3 protein.

TRBV6-5 CASSYGSSRSYEQYF
TRBV3-1 CASSQAGGGVREQFF
TRBV7-3 CASSSTGTDTQYF
TRBV12-5 CASGRDVQETQYF
TRBV20-1 CSASSVPSSYEQYF
TRBV4-2 CASSQDRTGGTEAFF
TRBV20-1 CSARDGSHTSGANVLTF
TRBV28 CASSFAEPGLVPTANTGELFF
TRBV21-1 CASSKGDREPYEQYF
TRBV29-1 CSAGDRAEKLFF
TRBV29-1 CSAVILQETQYF
TRBV10-3 CAIRGQENIQYF
TRBV12-3/TRBV12-4 CASSAGGYEQYF
TRBV5-5 CASRGQGARGETQYF
TRBV29-1 CSASREYEQYF
TRBV28 CASSLQGARETQYF
TRBV20-1 CSARAPGLGSNQPQHF
TRBV6-5 CASSYQGQGARGNTIYF
TRBV12-3/TRBV12-4 CASSSSESDREDGYTF
TRBV5-1 CASRWTGDTDTQYF
TRBV28 CASSFPGMSSTDTQYF
TRBV7-8 CASSLIGLTATMNTEAFF
TRBV7-9 CASSLVTAQETQYF
TRBV20-1 CSAGTWIYGYTF
TRBV5-5 CASSLSQATQYF
TRBV6-5 CASSSREPKRLAGEWEQYF
TRBV20-1 CSARVFRDFSYEQYF
TRBV6-5 CASSYSAGEVTDTQYF
TRBV9 CASSVDRGAIGELFF
TRBV20-1 CSANSRGPDYGYTF
TRBV3-1 CASSQAGGLGQYF
TRBV5-1 CASNWMGTRAARADTQYF
TRBV10-3 CAISESSTGGSTEAFF
TRBV19 CASGRDGTGFNEQFF
TRBV20-1 CSPHPNGLAGGGEQFF
TRBV12-3/TRBV12-4 CASSSVRGYGYTF
TRBV19 CASSMVRGPSYEQYF
TRBV11-2 CASSSYRERNEQFF
TRBV29-1 CSARQGTGNTIYF
TRBV4-2 CASSQISNTDTQYF
TRBV29-1 CSVDGQSYNEQFF
TRBV9 CASSVRDNTGELFF
TRBV20-1 CSARKGQSYEQYF
TRBV7-2 CASSLAPSDSYEQYF
TRBV29-1 CSVGGRVGTGELFF
TRBV28 CASIGAGGPLDTQYF
TRBV6-5 CASSYSGGMQPQHF
TRBV6-4 CASSDITGPTKNIQYF
TRBV29-1 CSVEAPGELADSYNEQFF
TRBV29-1 CSVVLRQYTGELFF
TRBV20-1 CSADNPTGAYYGYTF
TRBV20-1 CSARDSENQPQHF